Reported below is one TCR beta chain. Its antigen remains unidentified. There are no base qualities to consult, and no much larger clone falls within one base. Participants in the prospective study were enrolled through a virtual design, were aged about 18 to 100 years, and lived in roughly 26 United States geographic areas. In the prospective study, cohorts were assigned on the basis of participant-reported clinical history obtained from a screening survey and a study questionnaire. In the prospective study, mobile phlebotomists collected whole blood, serum and a nasopharyngeal or oropharyngeal swab from each participant. Additional blood draws and questionnaires over an approximately 2-month period could optionally be provided by prospective study participants. Before DNA extraction, blood samples from the prospective study were shipped at room temperature or frozen. TCRbeta CDR3 regions were amplified from genomic DNA using the immunoSEQ Assay, a bias-controlled multiplex PCR. On the study's bioinformatics: The number of nucleated cells in each sample was estimated by amplification of reference gene primers within the assay. Sequence reads were collapsed and filtered to measure the absolute abundance of every unique TCRbeta CDR3 rearrangement. For each sample, productive Simpson clonality was calculated as the square root of Simpson's diversity index across productive rearrangements. TCRdb limited this immuneACCESS table to in-frame rearrangements with V and J called. A share of clones is missing; checked studies link under half to unresolved V genes, and the rest is unexplained. V, J and clone size derive from that table, while D and trimming were established from the DNA sequence. This sample is represented by roughly 250,000 clones; 75% to 90% of them were singletons. The ten most abundant clones make up around 3% of the sample.

The sample comes from a study of blood T cell repertoires in COVID-19 (dated by TCRdb to 2019 to 2021). Broadly, across the study: Samples covering the acute and convalescent phases of COVID-19 were provided by collaborators in the United States, Italy and Spain. The prospective study material was composed of cDNA or gDNA derived from T cells, B-cell-depleted T cells, or PBMCs. Subjects who had been exposed to COVID-19, were actively infected with it, or had recovered from it provided the deeply sampled blood TCRbeta repertoires that made up the dataset. The repertoires were made available in a free public database intended to serve as a resource for research on the immune response to SARS-CoV-2. The samples were drawn from the first 160 participants of the ongoing ImmuneRACE study and from 1,254 subjects provided by 6 global collaborators. A de-identified subject ID, COVID-19 status, age in years and sex were almost always included in the sample metadata. Where available, HLA class I and class II types were obtained from metadata supplied by the sample provider rather than from assay-based typing. What the study reported, not specific to this receptor: The amount of clinical and demographic metadata varied by source and participant and was provided uncurated.

The sequence came from a woman between 40 and 55 years old with acute COVID-19. Material for sequencing was PBMCs or T cells enriched from blood (not recorded which).

CDR3 sequence: CASSPRHLGELYNEQFF. Here is the DNA: TGTGCCAGTAGTCCCCGACATTTGGGAGAGCTATACAATGAGCAGTTCTTC. The V and J genes are TRBV19 and TRBJ2-1, with TRBD2 as a weak D call on 5 bases. The junction carries 21 bases between V and J, which are trimmed by 5 bases and 4 bases respectively. Taken from the germline V gene (reference sequence), the CDR1 and CDR2 loops are LNHDA and SQIVND. The CDR3 contains 17 residues, cysteine and phenylalanine counted. Just the 51-base CDR3 DNA is kept, in frame starting at base 1.